The clone carrying this T cell receptor (beta chain) came up many times. Antigen specificity is unknown. The CDR3 regions of TCR beta were amplified from RNA transcripts. First-round RT-PCR of the TCR CDR3 relied on the HTBI primer set. TCRdb fed the multiplex PCR reads into MiXCR, producing one record per CDR3 protein. The table shows some 620,000 distinct CDR3 sequences, with around 15% occurring only once. This CDR3 has 15 amino acids. Trimming took off 6 bases at V and 0 bases at J, with 12 bases between the two ends. CDR1 and CDR2 (germline): LNHNV, YYDKDF (reference sequence). The data stem from a study of T cells in Graves' hyperthyroidism and ophthalmopathy. Study-level information: The blood sample was taken at first diagnosis, before treatment began. Whole-study results and caveats: Median prediction lead before ophthalmopathy onset was 6.5 to 7 months with the model. The blood repertoire included most of the expanded thyroid clonotypes above 0.001.

Stable Graves' hyperthyroidism denoted no ophthalmopathy progression over 18 months. The chain joins TRBV15 to TRBJ2-1; D gene ambiguous. This sequence originates from a woman aged 30 to 39 with Graves' hyperthyroidism. Sequencing input: blood. The CDR3 spells CATSAGQVSYNEQFF. CDR3 sequence (DNA): TGTGCCACCAGTGCCGGGCAGGTCTCCTACAATGAGCAGTTCTTC.